This T cell receptor (beta chain) was documented in a study of cytomegalovirus exposure and HLA in healthy donors. Overall study findings and caveats: Later on, an analysis showed TCR association rates differing by HLA locus, with DRB1 the most and HLA-C the fewest. HLA allele associations emerged for around 16,000 TCR beta sequences in a later analysis, at 0.05 false discovery rate.

The ends were cut back, 4 bases at V and 1 base at J, with 14 bases in the middle. The CDR3 runs to 16 residues. Germline V gene sequence: CDR1 MGHDK, CDR2 SYGVNS. The PCR was carried out with 60 Vbeta primers and 13 Jbeta primers. In the study's own analysis: Later reanalysis found around 84 million unique TCR beta chains, around 9.9 million of them shared. TCRdb keeps only in-frame clones here, not all; method: immunoSEQ multiplex PCR. V and J calls and clone size are those listed in that table; D and trimming were worked out from the DNA. The table includes around 110,000 clones, roughly 82% detected once. Concerning this clone: The antigen is not known.

Input material: PBMCs. The receptor was derived from a man between 50 and 59 years old in good health and CMV-seronegative. The rearrangement joins TRBV25-1 to TRBJ2-1; TRBD1 might be the D (6 bases). The CDR3, as DNA: TGTGCCAGCAGTGGAACACCGGACAGATCCTACAATGAGCAGTTCTTC. Translation gives CASSGTPDRSYNEQFF.